These 3 T cell receptor beta chains were sequenced from one sample in a study of cytomegalovirus exposure and HLA in healthy donors. Clones were sequenced by immunoSEQ multiplex PCR, and TCRdb holds only the in-frame ones, with some missing. Of about 140,000 clones listed, approximately 80% are singletons. Material for sequencing was PBMCs. The receptors originated from a man under 40 in good health and CMV-seropositive.

This clone has a count of ten or more. The chain has TRBV30 and TRBJ2-2; 15 positions match TRBD2. J gave up 4 bases and V 6 bases, and 9 bases lay outside the gene matches. Germline V gene lookup returns CDR1 GTSNPN and CDR2 SVGIG (reference sequence). This CDR3 spans 17 amino acids. CDR3 protein: CACHSGLAGGTTGELFF. The DNA for the CDR3 is TGTGCCTGCCACTCGGGACTAGCGGGAGGAACCACCGGGGAGCTGTTTTTT.

This rearrangement joins TRBV25-1 to TRBJ1-4; 10 nucleotides agree with TRBD1. Trimming removed 4 bases from V and 8 bases from J; junction bases left unmatched: 10. The length of the CDR3 is 16 residues. CDR1 is MGHDK and CDR2 is SYGVNS in the germline V gene. Written as DNA, the CDR3 is TGTGCCAGCAGTGCTCCCGGGACAGGGGTTTGGGAAAAACTGTTTTTT. Its protein product is CASSAPGTGVWEKLFF.

The table lists this clone with a count of one. The rearrangement joins TRBV5-4 to TRBJ2-1; 9 bases agree with TRBD2. The germline V gene has CDR1 SGHNT and CDR2 YYREEE (reference sequence). CDR3 length: 16 residues. The junction had 7 bases not matched to a gene; V was cut back by 4 bases and J by 2 bases. This CDR3 reads CASSPRAGGAYNEQFF. In DNA form, the CDR3 reads TGTGCCAGCAGCCCGAGAGCGGGAGGAGCCTACAATGAGCAGTTCTTC.